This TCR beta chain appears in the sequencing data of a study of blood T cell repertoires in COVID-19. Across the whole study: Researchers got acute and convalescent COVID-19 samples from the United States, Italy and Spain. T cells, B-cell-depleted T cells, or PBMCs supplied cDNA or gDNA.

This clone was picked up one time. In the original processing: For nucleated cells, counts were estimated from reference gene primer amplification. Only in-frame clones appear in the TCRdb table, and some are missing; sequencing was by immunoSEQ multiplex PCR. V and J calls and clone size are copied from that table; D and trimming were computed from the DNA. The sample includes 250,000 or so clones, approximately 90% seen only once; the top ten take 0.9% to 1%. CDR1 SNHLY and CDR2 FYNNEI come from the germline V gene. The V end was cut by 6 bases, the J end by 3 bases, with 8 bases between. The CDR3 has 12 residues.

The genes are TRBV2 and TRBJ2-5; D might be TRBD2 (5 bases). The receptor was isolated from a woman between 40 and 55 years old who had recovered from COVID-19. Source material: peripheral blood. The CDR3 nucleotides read TGTGCCAGCAGCCTAGCCGAAGAGACCCAGTACTTC. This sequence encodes CASSLAEETQYF.